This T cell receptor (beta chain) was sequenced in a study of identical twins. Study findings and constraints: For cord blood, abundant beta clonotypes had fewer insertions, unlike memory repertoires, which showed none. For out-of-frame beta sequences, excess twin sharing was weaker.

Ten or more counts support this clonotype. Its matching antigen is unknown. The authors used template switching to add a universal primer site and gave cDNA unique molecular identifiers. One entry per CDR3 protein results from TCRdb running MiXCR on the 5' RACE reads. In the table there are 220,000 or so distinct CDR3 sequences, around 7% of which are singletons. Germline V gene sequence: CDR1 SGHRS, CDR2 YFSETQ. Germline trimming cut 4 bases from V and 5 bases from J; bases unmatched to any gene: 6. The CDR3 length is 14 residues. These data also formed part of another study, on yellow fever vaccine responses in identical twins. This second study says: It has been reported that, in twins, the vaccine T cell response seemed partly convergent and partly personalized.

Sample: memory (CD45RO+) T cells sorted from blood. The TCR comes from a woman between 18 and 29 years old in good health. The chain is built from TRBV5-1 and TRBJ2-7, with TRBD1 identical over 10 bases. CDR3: CASSVGQGVDEQYF. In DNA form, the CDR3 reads TGCGCCAGCAGCGTTGGACAGGGGGTGGACGAGCAGTACTTC.